The clone carrying this T cell receptor beta chain came up a few times. This sample was taken from a study of cytomegalovirus exposure and HLA in healthy donors. CDR1 MNHEY and CDR2 SMNVEV come from the germline V gene (reference sequence). The CDR3 is 14 amino acids. V lost 4 bases and J lost 4, with 13 bases in between. Vbeta (60) and Jbeta (13) primers were used in the PCR. TCRdb keeps only in-frame clones here, not all; method: immunoSEQ multiplex PCR. The table lists 270,000 or so clones, approximately 90% of them singletons. This chain links TRBV27 with TRBJ1-2; maybe TRBD1 (6 bases). This TCR was recovered from a middle-aged man in good health and CMV-seropositive. The specimen sequenced was PBMCs. In DNA, the CDR3 is TGTGCCAGCAGTTCTCAGGGGTTTGGCTATGGCTACACCTTC. Its translation: CASSSQGFGYGYTF.